Following are 2 T cell receptor beta chains from one sample sequenced in a study of control samples from healthy donors and cancer patients (TCRdb year 2020). Library construction relied on the immunoSEQ multiplex PCR assay. In TCRdb, the immuneACCESS table is reduced to in-frame sequences with V and J assigned. These tables do not hold every clone; where another copy was compared, an unresolved V gene accounts for under half, and the others remain unexplained. This sample lists around 130,000 clones; around nine tenths were detected once. The leading ten clones occupy more than 2.5% of the sample. The sample was blood. The receptor set was obtained from a man over 45 in good health.

This clone was detected only a few times. The CDR3 bases are TGCGCCAGCAATAGCGGGGCACGCACAGATACGCAGTATTTT. This codes for CASNSGARTDTQYF. This chain uses TRBV10-2 with TRBJ2-3, with 8 bases matching TRBD2. V was pared by 7 bases and J by 1 base, with 4 bases of the junction left unmatched. In germline, CDR1 is WSHSY, CDR2 SAAADI. This CDR3 has 14 residues.

The chain uses TRBV18 and TRBJ2-1, with D possibly TRBD2 on 6 matching bases. CDR3 length: 15 residues. Trimming left V 5 bases short and J 0 bases short, with 11 bases between. In germline, CDR1 is KGHSH, CDR2 LQKENI. The DNA of the CDR3 is TGTGCCAGCTCAAAGAACGGGGGCTCCTACAATGAGCAGTTCTTC. Its translation is CASSKNGGSYNEQFF.